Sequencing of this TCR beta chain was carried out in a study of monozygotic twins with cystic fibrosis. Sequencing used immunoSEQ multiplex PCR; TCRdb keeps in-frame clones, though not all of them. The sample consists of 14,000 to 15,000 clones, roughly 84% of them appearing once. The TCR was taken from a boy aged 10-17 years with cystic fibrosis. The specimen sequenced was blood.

DNA for the CDR3: TGTGCCAGCAGCAAAGGGGGGCCCCGGGACAATGAAAAACTGTTTTTT. Amino acid sequence: CASSKGGPRDNEKLFF. The rearrangement joins TRBV7-9 to TRBJ1-4, with D possibly TRBD1 on 6 matching bases. Germline V CDR1 and CDR2: SEHNR, FQNEAQ (reference sequence). There are 16 residues in the CDR3. Trimming shortened V by 5 bases and J by 5 bases, and 18 bases separated the two germline ends. Full variable domain (rest looked up from reference TRBV7-9 and TRBJ1-4): DTGVSQNPRHKITKRGQNVTFRCDPISEHNRLYWYRQTLGQGPEFLTYFQNEAQLEKSRLLSDRFSAERPKGSFSTLEIQRTEQGDSAMYLCASSKGGPRDNEKLFFGSGTQLSVL.